Following are 6 T cell receptor beta chains from one sample sequenced in a study of CD8+ T cells in alopecia areata. Treatment defined: oral pan-JAK inhibitor, 5-10 mg twice daily. Extraction and reverse transcription of RNA yielded cDNA as the sequencing template. Generated by immunoSEQ multiplex PCR, the TCRdb table keeps only in-frame clones and is missing some. Of 100,000 to 120,000 clones in the sample, less than 60% are singletons; the top ten hold 3% to 4%. Sequencing used CD4+ T cells sorted from blood, obtained at week 24, from a patient treated with tofacitinib. The receptors were gathered from a human donor with alopecia areata.

The rearrangement joins TRBV29-1 to TRBJ2-7, with a tentative D call TRBD2 (6 bases). The length of the CDR3 is 12 residues. Per the germline V gene, CDR1 is SQVTM and CDR2 is ANQGSEA. V gave up 7 bases and J gave up 5 bases, with 15 bases separating them. The CDR3 region has the DNA TGCAGCGCACAACGGGGGATCGACGAGCAGTACTTC. Protein: CSAQRGIDEQYF.

The CDR3 sequence: CALERGRGDEQYF. The CDR3 DNA sequence: TGTGCCCTGGAGAGGGGCAGGGGCGACGAGCAGTACTTC. V and J are TRBV30 and TRBJ2-5, with D possibly matching TRBD1 (6 bases). The J call is doubtful: the DNA matches TRBJ2-7 better. Germline lookup yields CDR1 GTSNPN and CDR2 SVGIG (reference sequence). The CDR3 is made up of 13 amino acids.

The sample holds one count of this clone. This sequence joins TRBV7-2 and TRBJ2-1; D gene uncertain. V gave up 5 bases and J gave up 1 base, with 12 bases separating them. This CDR3 contains 15 residues. CDR1 and CDR2 (germline): SGHTA, FQGNSA. The CDR3 bases are TGTGCCAGCAGCCCCGACTCGCTTTCCTACAATGAGCAGTTCTTC. As protein: CASSPDSLSYNEQFF.

This clone was detected only once. V gene TRBV30 combines with J gene TRBJ1-1; D not certain. The CDR3 loop spans 13 amino acids. Germline CDR1 and CDR2: GTSNPN and SVGIG (reference sequence). The V and J ends lost 3 bases and 0 bases respectively, with 8 bases between them. CDR3 residues: CAWRLQMNTEAFF. In DNA, the CDR3 is TGTGCCTGGAGGCTCCAAATGAACACTGAAGCTTTCTTT.

This chain links TRBV5-1 with TRBJ2-7; D is undetermined. This CDR3 spans 12 amino acids. Germline loops: CDR1 SGHRS, CDR2 YFSETQ. Deletions cut 1 base from V and 1 base from J, with 3 bases between. The CDR3 protein is CASSLNSYEQYF. CDR3 nucleotides: TGCGCCAGCAGCTTGAATTCCTACGAGCAGTACTTC.

This clone was seen more than once but under ten times. The genes are TRBV5-1 and TRBJ1-1; possibly TRBD1 for D (5 bases). V was pared by 4 bases and J by 5 bases, with 15 bases between. Germline V gene lookup returns CDR1 SGHRS and CDR2 YFSETQ. The CDR3 runs 14 residues. The CDR3 region is CASSATVARTEAFF. In nucleotides, the CDR3 is TGCGCCAGCAGCGCGACAGTGGCTAGGACTGAAGCTTTCTTT.